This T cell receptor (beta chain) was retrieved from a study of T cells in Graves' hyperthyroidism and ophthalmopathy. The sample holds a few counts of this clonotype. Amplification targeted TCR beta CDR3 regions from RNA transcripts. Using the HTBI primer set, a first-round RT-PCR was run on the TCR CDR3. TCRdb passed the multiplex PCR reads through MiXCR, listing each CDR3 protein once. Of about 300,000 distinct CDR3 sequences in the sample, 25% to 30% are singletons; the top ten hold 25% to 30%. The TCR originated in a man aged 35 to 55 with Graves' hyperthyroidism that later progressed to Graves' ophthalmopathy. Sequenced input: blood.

As DNA, the CDR3 is TGTGCCACCAGTGATTCTAGCGGGATTTCGGATACGCAGTATTTT. Protein sequence: CATSDSSGISDTQYF. The gene calls are TRBV24-1 and TRBJ2-3, with 9 nucleotides matching TRBD2. The CDR3 has 15 residues. Trimming at V came to 2 bases and at J to 6 bases, leaving 5 bases not matched to a gene. The germline CDR1 and CDR2 sequences are KGHDR and SFDVKD.